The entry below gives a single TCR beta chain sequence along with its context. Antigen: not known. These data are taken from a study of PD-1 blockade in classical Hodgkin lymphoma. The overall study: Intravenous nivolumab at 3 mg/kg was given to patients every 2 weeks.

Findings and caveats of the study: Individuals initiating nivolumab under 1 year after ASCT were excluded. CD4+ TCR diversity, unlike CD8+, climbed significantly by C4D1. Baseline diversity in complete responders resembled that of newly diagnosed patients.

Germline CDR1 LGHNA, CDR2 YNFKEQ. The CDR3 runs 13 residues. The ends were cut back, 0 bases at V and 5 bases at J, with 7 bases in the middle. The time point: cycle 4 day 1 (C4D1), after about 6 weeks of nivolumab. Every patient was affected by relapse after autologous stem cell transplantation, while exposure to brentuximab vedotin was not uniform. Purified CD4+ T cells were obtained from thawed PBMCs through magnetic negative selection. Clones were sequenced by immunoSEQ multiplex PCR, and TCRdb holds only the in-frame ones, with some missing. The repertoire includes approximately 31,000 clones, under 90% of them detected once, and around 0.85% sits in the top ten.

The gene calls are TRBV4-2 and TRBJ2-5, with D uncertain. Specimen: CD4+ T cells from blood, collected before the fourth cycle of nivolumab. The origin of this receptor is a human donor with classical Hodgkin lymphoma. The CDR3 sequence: CASSQDRTETQYF. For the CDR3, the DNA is TGTGCCAGCAGCCAAGACCGGACGGAGACCCAGTACTTC.